This record concerns one TCR beta chain sequence. In the authors' methods: Amplification of reference gene primers was used by the study to estimate nucleated cell counts. Method: immunoSEQ multiplex PCR; TCRdb's copy keeps in-frame clones and lacks some. The V and J calls and clone size are taken from that table; D and trimming were inferred from the DNA. Of fewer than 110,000 clones detected, around 92% appear once; the ten largest clones hold 3.5%. This sample was included in a study of blood T cell repertoires in COVID-19. Background on the study: Material from acute and convalescent COVID-19 was sourced from the United States, Italy and Spain. Nucleic acid was either cDNA or gDNA, and it came from T cells, B-cell-depleted T cells, or PBMCs.

The CDR3 covers 14 residues. Germline loops: CDR1 MDHEN, CDR2 SYDVKM. The germline V and J ends were trimmed by 3 bases and 5 bases, with 10 bases remaining between them. The clonotype comes from a woman aged 60-75 years with acute or convalescent COVID-19. The J gene is TRBJ1-4, the V gene TRBV28; D uncertain. The specimen was peripheral blood. For the CDR3, the DNA is TGTGCCAGCAGTTTGCTGGGGAGGAATGAAAAACTGTTTTTT. Translated: CASSLLGRNEKLFF. The complete variable domain, with remaining parts taken from reference TRBV28 and TRBJ1-4, reads DVKVTQSSRYLVKRTGEKVFLECVQDMDHENMFWYRQDPGLGLRLIYFSYDVKMKEKGDIPEGYSVSREKKERFSLILESASTNQTSMYLCASSLLGRNEKLFFGSGTQLSVL.